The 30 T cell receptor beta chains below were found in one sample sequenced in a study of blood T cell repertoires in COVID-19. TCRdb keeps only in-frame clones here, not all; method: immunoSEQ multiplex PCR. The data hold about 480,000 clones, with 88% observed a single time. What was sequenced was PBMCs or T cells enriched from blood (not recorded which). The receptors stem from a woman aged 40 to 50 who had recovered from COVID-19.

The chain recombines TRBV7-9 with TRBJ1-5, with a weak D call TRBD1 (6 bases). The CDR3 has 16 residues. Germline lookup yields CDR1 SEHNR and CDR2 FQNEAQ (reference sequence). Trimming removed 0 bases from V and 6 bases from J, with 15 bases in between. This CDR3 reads CASSLASVRGPQPQHF. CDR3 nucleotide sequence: TGTGCCAGCAGCTTAGCTTCGGTCAGGGGTCCTCAGCCCCAGCATTTT.

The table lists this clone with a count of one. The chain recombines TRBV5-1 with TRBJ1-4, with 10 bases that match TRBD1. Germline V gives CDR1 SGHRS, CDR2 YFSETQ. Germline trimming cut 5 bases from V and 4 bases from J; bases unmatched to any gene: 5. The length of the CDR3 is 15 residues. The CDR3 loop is CASRTGQGGNEKLFF. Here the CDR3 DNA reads TGCGCCAGCAGAACAGGACAGGGGGGTAATGAAAAACTGTTTTTT.

The CDR3 loop is CASSPGLAGANEQFF. The CDR3 DNA sequence: TGCGCCAGCAGCCCCGGACTAGCGGGGGCCAATGAGCAGTTCTTC. V is TRBV5-1 and J is TRBJ2-1; 13 nucleotides match TRBD2. The germline V gene has CDR1 SGHRS and CDR2 YFSETQ. CDR3 length equals 15 residues. V lost 4 bases to trimming and J lost 6 bases; unmatched junction nucleotides: 4.

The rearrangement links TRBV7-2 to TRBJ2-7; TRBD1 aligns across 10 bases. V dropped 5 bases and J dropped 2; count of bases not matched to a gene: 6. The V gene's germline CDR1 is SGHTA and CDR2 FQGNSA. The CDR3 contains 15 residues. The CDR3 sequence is CASSATGTGAYEQYF. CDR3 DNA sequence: TGTGCCAGCAGCGCGACCGGGACAGGGGCCTACGAGCAGTACTTC.

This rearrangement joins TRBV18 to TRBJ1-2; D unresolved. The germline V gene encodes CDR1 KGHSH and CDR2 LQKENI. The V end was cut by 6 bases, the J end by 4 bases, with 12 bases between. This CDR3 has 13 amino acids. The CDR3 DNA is TGTGCCAGCTCGCTGGACGAGGGCTATGGCTACACCTTC. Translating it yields CASSLDEGYGYTF. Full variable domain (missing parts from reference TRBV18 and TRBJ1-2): NAGVMQNPRHLVRRRGQEARLRCSPMKGHSHVYWYRQLPEEGLKFMVYLQKENIIDESGMPKERFSAEFPKEGPSILRIQQVVRGDSAAYFCASSLDEGYGYTFGSGTRLTVV.

CDR3 amino acids: CASSDTGDTEAFF. The CDR3 DNA follows: TGTGCCAGCAGCGATACAGGGGACACTGAAGCTTTCTTT. The V call is TRBV7-2, the J call TRBJ1-1; 7 nucleotides agree with TRBD1. This CDR3 has 13 amino acids. The V and J ends lost 5 bases and 3 bases, in that order; junction bases with no gene match: 3. CDR1 is SGHTA, CDR2 FQGNSA, per germline.

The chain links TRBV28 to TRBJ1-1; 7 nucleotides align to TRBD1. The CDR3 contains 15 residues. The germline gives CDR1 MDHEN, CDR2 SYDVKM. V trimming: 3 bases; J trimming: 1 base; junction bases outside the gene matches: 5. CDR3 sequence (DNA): TGTGCCAGCAGTTTGGTGGGACAGCAGAACACTGAAGCTTTCTTT. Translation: CASSLVGQQNTEAFF.

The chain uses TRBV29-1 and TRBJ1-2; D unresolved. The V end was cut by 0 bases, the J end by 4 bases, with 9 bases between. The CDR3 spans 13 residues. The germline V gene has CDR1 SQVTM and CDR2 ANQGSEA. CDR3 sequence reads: CSVEDRGIYGYTF. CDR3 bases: TGCAGCGTTGAAGATCGAGGGATCTATGGCTACACCTTC.

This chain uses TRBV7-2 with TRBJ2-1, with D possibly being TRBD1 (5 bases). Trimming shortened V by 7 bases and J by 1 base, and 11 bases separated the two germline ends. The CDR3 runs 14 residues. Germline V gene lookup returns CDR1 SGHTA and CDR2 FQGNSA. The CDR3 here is CASTDSPSYNEQFF. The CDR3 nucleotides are TGTGCCAGCACCGACAGCCCTTCCTACAATGAGCAGTTCTTC. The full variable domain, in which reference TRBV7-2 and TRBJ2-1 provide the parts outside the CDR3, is GAGVSQSPSNKVTEKGKDVELRCDPISGHTALYWYRQSLGQGLEFLIYFQGNSAPDKSGLPSDRFSAERTGGSVSTLTIQRTQQEDSAVYLCASTDSPSYNEQFFGPGTRLTVL.

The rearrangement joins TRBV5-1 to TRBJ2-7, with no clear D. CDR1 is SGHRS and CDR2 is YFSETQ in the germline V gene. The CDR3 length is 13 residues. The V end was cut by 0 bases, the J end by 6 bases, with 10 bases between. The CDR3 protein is CASSLDSFGEQYF. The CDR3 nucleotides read TGCGCCAGCAGCTTGGACTCCTTCGGCGAGCAGTACTTC.

CDR3 loop: CATAKQLNTEAFF. The CDR3 nucleotides are TGTGCCACCGCCAAACAGCTGAACACTGAAGCTTTCTTT. The chain recombines TRBV6-5 with TRBJ1-1, with D unclear. V was pared by 10 bases and J by 0 bases, with 12 bases between. The CDR3 extends over 13 amino acids. Germline V gives CDR1 MNHEY, CDR2 SVGAGI.

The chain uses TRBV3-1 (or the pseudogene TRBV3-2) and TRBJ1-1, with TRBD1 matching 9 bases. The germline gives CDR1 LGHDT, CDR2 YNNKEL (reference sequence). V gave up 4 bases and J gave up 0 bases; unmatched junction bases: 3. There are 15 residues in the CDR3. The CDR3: CASSRTGVMNTEAFF. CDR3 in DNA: TGTGCCAGCAGCCGGACAGGGGTGATGAACACTGAAGCTTTCTTT.

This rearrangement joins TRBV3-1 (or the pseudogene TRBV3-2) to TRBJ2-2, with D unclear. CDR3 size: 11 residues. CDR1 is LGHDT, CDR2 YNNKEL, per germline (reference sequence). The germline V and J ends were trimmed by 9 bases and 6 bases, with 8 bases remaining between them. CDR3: CASRLSGELFF. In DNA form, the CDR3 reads TGTGCCAGTCGTTTGTCCGGGGAGCTGTTTTTT.

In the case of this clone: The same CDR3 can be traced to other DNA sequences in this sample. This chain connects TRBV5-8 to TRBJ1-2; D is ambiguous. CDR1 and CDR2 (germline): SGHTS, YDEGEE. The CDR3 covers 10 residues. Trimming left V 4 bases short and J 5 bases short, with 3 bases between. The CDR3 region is CASSLYGYTF. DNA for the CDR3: TGTGCCAGCAGCCTGTATGGCTACACCTTC.

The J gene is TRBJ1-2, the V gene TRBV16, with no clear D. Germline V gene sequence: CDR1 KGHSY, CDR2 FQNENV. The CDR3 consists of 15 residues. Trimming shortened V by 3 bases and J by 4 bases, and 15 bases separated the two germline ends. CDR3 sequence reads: CASSQTNERAYGYTF. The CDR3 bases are TGTGCCAGCAGCCAGACAAATGAGAGAGCCTATGGCTACACCTTC.

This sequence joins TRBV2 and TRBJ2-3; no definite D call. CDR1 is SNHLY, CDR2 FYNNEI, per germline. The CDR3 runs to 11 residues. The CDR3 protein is CALGRTDTQYF. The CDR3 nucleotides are TGTGCATTGGGCCGCACAGATACGCAGTATTTT.

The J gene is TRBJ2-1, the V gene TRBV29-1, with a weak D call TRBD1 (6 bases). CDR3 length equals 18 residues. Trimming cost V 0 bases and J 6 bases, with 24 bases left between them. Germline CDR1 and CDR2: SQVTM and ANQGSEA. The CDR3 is CSVEDEWGRGLGGNEQFF. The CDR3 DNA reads TGCAGCGTTGAAGACGAATGGGGCAGGGGCTTAGGGGGCAATGAGCAGTTCTTC.

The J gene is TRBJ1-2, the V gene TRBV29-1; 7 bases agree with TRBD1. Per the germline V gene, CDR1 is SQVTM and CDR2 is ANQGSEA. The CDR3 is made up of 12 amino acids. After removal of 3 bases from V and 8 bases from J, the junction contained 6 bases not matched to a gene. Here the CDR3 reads CSVDRQGGGYTF. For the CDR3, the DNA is TGCAGCGTTGATCGACAGGGAGGCGGCTACACCTTC. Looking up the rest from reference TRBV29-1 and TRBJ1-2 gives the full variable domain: SAVISQKPSRDICQRGTSLTIQCQVDSQVTMMFWYRQQPGQSLTLIATANQGSEATYESGFVIDKFPISRPNLTFSTLTVSNMSPEDSSIYLCSVDRQGGGYTFGSGTRLTVV.

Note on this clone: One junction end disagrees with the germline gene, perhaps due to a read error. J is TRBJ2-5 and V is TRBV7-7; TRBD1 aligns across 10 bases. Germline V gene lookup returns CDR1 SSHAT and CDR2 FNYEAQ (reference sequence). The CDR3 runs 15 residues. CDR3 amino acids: CASSFGQGVSETQYF. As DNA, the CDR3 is TGTGCTAGCAGCTTCGGACAGGGGGTCTCGGAGACCCAGTACTTC.

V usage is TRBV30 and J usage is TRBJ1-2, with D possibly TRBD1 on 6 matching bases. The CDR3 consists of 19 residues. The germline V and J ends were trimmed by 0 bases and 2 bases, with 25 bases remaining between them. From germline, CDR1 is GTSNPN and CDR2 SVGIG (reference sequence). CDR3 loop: CAWSVRGRGLLSPNYGYTF. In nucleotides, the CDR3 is TGTGCCTGGAGTGTACGGGGGAGGGGGTTATTAAGTCCCAACTATGGCTACACCTTC. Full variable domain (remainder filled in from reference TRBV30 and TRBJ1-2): SQTIHQWPATLVQPVGSPLSLECTVEGTSNPNLYWYRQAAGRGLQLLFYSVGIGQISSEVPQNLSASRPQDRQFILSSKKLLLSDSGFYLCAWSVRGRGLLSPNYGYTFGSGTRLTVV.

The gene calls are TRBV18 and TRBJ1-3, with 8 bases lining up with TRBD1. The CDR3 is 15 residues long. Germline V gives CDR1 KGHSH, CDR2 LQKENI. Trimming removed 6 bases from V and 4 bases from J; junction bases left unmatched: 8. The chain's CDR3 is CASSRPGGAGNTIYF. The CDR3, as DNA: TGTGCCAGCTCCCGCCCAGGGGGCGCGGGAAACACCATATATTTT.

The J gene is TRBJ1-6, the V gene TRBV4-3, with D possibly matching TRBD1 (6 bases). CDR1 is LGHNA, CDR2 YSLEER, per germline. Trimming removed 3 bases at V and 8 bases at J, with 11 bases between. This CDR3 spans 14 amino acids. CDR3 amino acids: CASSQTGQDSPLHF. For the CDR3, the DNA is TGCGCCAGCAGCCAGACAGGTCAGGATTCACCCCTCCACTTT.

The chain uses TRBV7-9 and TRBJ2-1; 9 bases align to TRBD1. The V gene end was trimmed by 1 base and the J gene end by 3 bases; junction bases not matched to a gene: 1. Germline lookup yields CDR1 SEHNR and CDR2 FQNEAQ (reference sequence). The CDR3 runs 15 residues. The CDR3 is CASSLDRGLYNEQFF. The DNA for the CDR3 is TGTGCCAGCAGCTTAGACAGGGGGCTCTACAATGAGCAGTTCTTC.

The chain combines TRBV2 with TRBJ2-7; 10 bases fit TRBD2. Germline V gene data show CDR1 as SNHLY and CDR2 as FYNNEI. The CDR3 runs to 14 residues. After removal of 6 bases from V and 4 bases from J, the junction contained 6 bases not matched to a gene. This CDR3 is CASRQREGPYEQYF. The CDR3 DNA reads TGTGCCAGCAGGCAGCGGGAGGGCCCTTACGAGCAGTACTTC.

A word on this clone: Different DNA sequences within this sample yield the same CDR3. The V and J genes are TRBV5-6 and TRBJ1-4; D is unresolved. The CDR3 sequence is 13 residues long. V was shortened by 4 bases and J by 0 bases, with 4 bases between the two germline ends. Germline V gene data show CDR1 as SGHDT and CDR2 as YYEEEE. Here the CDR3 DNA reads TGTGCCAGCAGCCTTCCAACTAATGAAAAACTGTTTTTT. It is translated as CASSLPTNEKLFF.

The CDR3 here is CASSPLRENTGELFF. The CDR3 nucleotides are TGTGCCAGCTCACCACTCAGGGAGAACACCGGGGAGCTGTTTTTT. The chain carries TRBV18 and TRBJ2-2; weak D call: TRBD1 (5 bases). The CDR3 is 15 amino acids. The V end lost 1 base, the J end lost 1 base, and 7 bases lay between the germline ends. Germline CDR1 is KGHSH and CDR2 is LQKENI.

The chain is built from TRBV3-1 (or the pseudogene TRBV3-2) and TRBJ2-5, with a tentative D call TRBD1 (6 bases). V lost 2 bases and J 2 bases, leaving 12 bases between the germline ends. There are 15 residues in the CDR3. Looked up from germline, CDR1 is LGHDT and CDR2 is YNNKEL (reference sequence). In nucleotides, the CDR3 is TGTGCCAGCAGCCAATTCAGGGGAGAACAAGAGACCCAGTACTTC. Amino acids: CASSQFRGEQETQYF.

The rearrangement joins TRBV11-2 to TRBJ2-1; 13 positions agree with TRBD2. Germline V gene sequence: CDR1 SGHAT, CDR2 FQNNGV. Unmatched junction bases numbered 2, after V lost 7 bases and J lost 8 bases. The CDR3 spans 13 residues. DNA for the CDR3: TGTGCCAGCAAACTAGCGGGAGGGGATGAGCAGTTCTTC. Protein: CASKLAGGDEQFF. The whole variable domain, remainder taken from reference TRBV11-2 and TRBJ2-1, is EAGVAQSPRYKIIEKRQSVAFWCNPISGHATLYWYQQILGQGPKLLIQFQNNGVVDDSQLPKDRFSAERLKGVDSTLKIQPAKLEDSAVYLCASKLAGGDEQFFGPGTRLTVL.

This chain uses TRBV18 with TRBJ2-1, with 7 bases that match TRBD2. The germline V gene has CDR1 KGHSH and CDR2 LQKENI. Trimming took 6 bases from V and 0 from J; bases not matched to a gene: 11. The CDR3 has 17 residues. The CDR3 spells CASSRRGEKSSYNEQFF. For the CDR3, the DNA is TGTGCCAGCTCTCGACGGGGGGAGAAGAGCTCCTACAATGAGCAGTTCTTC.

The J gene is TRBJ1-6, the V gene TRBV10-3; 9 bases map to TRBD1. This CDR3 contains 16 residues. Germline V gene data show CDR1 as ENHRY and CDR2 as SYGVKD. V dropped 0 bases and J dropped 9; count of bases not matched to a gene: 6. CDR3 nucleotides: TGTGCCATCAGTGAGTCGGGACAGGGTTTTAGTTCACCCCTCCACTTT. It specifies CAISESGQGFSSPLHF.